This TCR beta chain was identified during a study of cytomegalovirus exposure and HLA in healthy donors. The PCR used 60 Vbeta and 13 Jbeta primers. How the authors handled the data: In a later analysis, of some 80 million unique beta chains, roughly 11 million appeared in at least two donors. Only in-frame clones appear in the TCRdb table, and some are missing; sequencing was by immunoSEQ multiplex PCR. Clone size and V and J calls were adopted from that table, with D and trimming inferred from the DNA. Found here are about 130,000 clones, approximately 61% of them singletons; the top ten hold over 1.5%. Study findings and constraints: Researchers reported in a later analysis that a missense DCLRE1C variant was tied to TCR beta V- and J-gene trimming. Diagnosis of cytomegalovirus status made by the classifier reportedly showed high specificity and sensitivity.

This clone has a single count. Its antigen remains unknown. The TCR comes from a human donor in good health. Material for sequencing was PBMCs.

CDR3 sequence (DNA): TGTGCCAGCAGCCCCGCAGGAGGGAGAGAAGATACGCAGTATTTT. Its translation: CASSPAGGREDTQYF. This chain connects TRBV7-9 to TRBJ2-3, with D possibly matching TRBD2 (6 bases). The CDR3 totals 15 residues. Trimming took 5 bases from V and 5 from J, leaving 17 bases between them. CDR1 and CDR2 (germline): SEHNR, FQNEAQ (reference sequence).